This TCR beta chain was identified in a study of radiotherapy plus CTLA-4 blockade in lung cancer. The assay was immunoSEQ multiplex PCR, and TCRdb's table has in-frame clones only and misses some. The sample includes around 130,000 clones, 80% to 90% seen only once; the top ten take under 8%. CDR3 length: 15 residues. The germline gives CDR1 MGHRA, CDR2 YSYEKL. V was shortened by 0 bases and J by 2 bases, with 10 bases between the two germline ends. The TCR originated in a human donor with non-small cell lung cancer that progressed on radiotherapy plus ipilimumab. This sample comprised peripheral blood, obtained from a patient treated with radiotherapy plus ipilimumab. The rearrangement links TRBV4-1 to TRBJ1-2; D may be TRBD1 (5 bases). The CDR3 coding sequence is TGCGCCAGCAGCCAAGAGGGCAGGACAAACTATGGCTACACCTTC. This sequence encodes CASSQEGRTNYGYTF.